This T cell receptor (beta chain) stems from a study of shared clonotypes between healthy human individuals. Profiling relied on immunoSEQ multiplex PCR, and the TCRdb table lists in-frame clones only, not all of them. Here the sample spans some 450,000 clones, around 77% being singletons. Germline V gives CDR1 SGDLS, CDR2 YYNGEE. V was pared by 4 bases and J by 4 bases, with 14 bases between. This CDR3 region has 15 residues. What was sequenced was PBMCs. The receptor's source is a woman in her thirties or forties in good health. Some clones in this sample may be carry-over from other donors' samples. The chain combines TRBV9 with TRBJ1-4; D is uncertain. The CDR3 spells CASSLAGDYNEKLFF. DNA of the CDR3: TGTGCCAGCAGCCTCGCCGGGGATTATAATGAAAAACTGTTTTTT.